The 16 T cell receptor beta chains listed next were all sequenced from one sample in a study of T cells in Graves' hyperthyroidism and ophthalmopathy. The CDR3 regions of TCR beta were amplified from RNA transcripts. Initially, a first-round RT-PCR of the TCR CDR3 employed the HTBI primer set. TCRdb independently ran MiXCR on the multiplex PCR reads; one entry per CDR3 protein. Among about 600,000 distinct CDR3 sequences, 14% were seen once, and the ten largest hold approximately 6.4%. The sequenced sample was blood. The origin of the receptors is a woman under 30 with Graves' ophthalmopathy.

This sequence joins TRBV15 and TRBJ1-4; D might be TRBD1 (5 bases). Trimming took off 5 bases at V and 8 bases at J, with 18 bases between the two ends. This CDR3 is 15 amino acids long. Per the germline V gene, CDR1 is LNHNV and CDR2 is YYDKDF (reference sequence). The CDR3 is CATSGSRDLWEKLFF. CDR3 nucleotide sequence: TGTGCCACCAGCGGAAGCAGGGACCTTTGGGAAAAACTGTTTTTT. Full variable domain (outside the CDR3, taken from reference TRBV15 and TRBJ1-4): DAMVIQNPRYQVTQFGKPVTLSCSQTLNHNVMYWYQQKSSQAPKLLFHYYDKDFNNEADTPDNFQSRRPNTSFCFLDIRSPGLGDTAMYLCATSGSRDLWEKLFFGSGTQLSVL.

This chain links TRBV7-6 with TRBJ1-5, with D hard to call. CDR3 length: 17 amino acids. Trimming cost V 1 base and J 4 bases, with 17 bases left between them. Germline CDR1 reads SGHVS; CDR2 reads FNYEAQ. CDR3 DNA sequence: TGTGCCAGCAGCTTAGGACCCTTTGGCAGCCGAAATCAGCCCCAGCATTTT. Amino acids: CASSLGPFGSRNQPQHF. The whole variable domain, filled in from reference TRBV7-6 and TRBJ1-5, reads GAGVSQSPRYKVTKRGQDVALRCDPISGHVSLYWYRQALGQGPEFLTYFNYEAQQDKSGLPNDRFSAERPEGSISTLTIQRTEQRDSAMYRCASSLGPFGSRNQPQHFGDGTRLSIL.

This clonotype occurred a few times. The chain joins TRBV9 to TRBJ2-7; 8 bases are a match to TRBD2. This CDR3 spans 17 amino acids. V was pared by 0 bases and J by 2 bases, with 10 bases of the junction left unmatched. CDR1 is SGDLS and CDR2 is YYNGEE in the germline V gene. CDR3 bases: TGTGCCAGCAGCGTAGATTTTCGCGGGAGGCCACCCTACGAGCAGTACTTC. Its protein product is CASSVDFRGRPPYEQYF.

The genes are TRBV20-1 and TRBJ2-7; D not resolved. Trimming took off 1 base at V and 1 base at J, with 8 bases between the two ends. Germline CDR1 and CDR2: DFQATT and SNEGSKA (reference sequence). This CDR3 is built from 13 residues. Written as DNA, the CDR3 is TGCAGTGCTAGAGGTGAAGGGTCCTACGAGCAGTACTTC. It codes for CSARGEGSYEQYF.

A few counts support this clonotype. This rearrangement joins TRBV7-2 to TRBJ2-7, with 8 bases lining up with TRBD2. V trimming: 0 bases; J trimming: 2 bases; junction bases outside the gene matches: 3. CDR3 size: 15 residues. Germline CDR1 SGHTA, CDR2 FQGNSA. CDR3 DNA: TGTGCCAGCAGCTTAGCATTGGGACTAGCCTACGAGCAGTACTTC. Its protein product is CASSLALGLAYEQYF.

Of note for this clonotype: Just one base apart from a much larger clone, this may be a read error. The chain joins TRBV7-6 to TRBJ2-1, with D perhaps TRBD2 (6 bases). The germline gives CDR1 SGHVS, CDR2 FNYEAQ. This CDR3 comprises 16 residues. The germline V and J ends were trimmed by 5 bases and 3 bases, with 17 bases remaining between them. For the CDR3, the DNA is TGTGCCAGCAGCCCTTTACCGGCGGGAAACTACAATGAGCAGTTCTTC. Protein: CASSPLPAGNYNEQFF.

The rearrangement uses TRBV28 and TRBJ1-5, with no clear D. With 11 bases removed from V and 0 bases from J, the gap between germline ends came to 17 bases. CDR3 length: 15 amino acids. Germline CDR1 is MDHEN and CDR2 is SYDVKM. This CDR3 is CAHTPTVDSNQPQHF. CDR3 in DNA: TGTGCCCACACCCCTACAGTCGATAGCAATCAGCCCCAGCATTTT.

In regard to this clonotype: A much larger clone sits a single nucleotide away, making a read error possible. V usage is TRBV19 and J usage is TRBJ2-7; 10 bases align to TRBD2. There are 14 residues in the CDR3. In germline, CDR1 is LNHDA, CDR2 SQIVND (reference sequence). The CDR3 DNA sequence: TGTGCCAGTAGAGCTAGCGGGAGCTCCTACGAGCAGTGCTTC. This sequence encodes CASRASGSSYEQCF.

This clonotype was detected many times. This chain links TRBV4-1 with TRBJ2-7; the D is unclear. Germline V lookup: CDR1 MGHRA, CDR2 YSYEKL. The CDR3 runs 15 residues. V was trimmed by 1 base and J by 0 bases, leaving 10 bases between them. CDR3 protein: CASSQALGSSYEQYF. CDR3 in DNA: TGCGCCAGCAGCCAAGCCTTAGGTAGCTCCTACGAGCAGTACTTC.

This clonotype was seen many times. This sequence joins TRBV18 and TRBJ2-7; D is possibly TRBD2 (6 bases). This CDR3 is 15 amino acids long. Germline CDR1 KGHSH, CDR2 LQKENI. Trimming cost V 2 bases and J 4 bases, with 15 bases left between them. The CDR3 loop is CASSPGPTRVYEQYF. The CDR3 DNA reads as TGTGCCAGCTCACCAGGACCGACTAGAGTATACGAGCAGTACTTC. The variable domain in full, with the rest retrieved from reference TRBV18 and TRBJ2-7, is NAGVMQNPRHLVRRRGQEARLRCSPMKGHSHVYWYRQLPEEGLKFMVYLQKENIIDESGMPKERFSAEFPKEGPSILRIQQVVRGDSAAYFCASSPGPTRVYEQYFGPGTRLTVT.

This clonotype has at least ten counts. This chain connects TRBV2 to TRBJ2-5; D is uncertain. Germline values: CDR1 SNHLY, CDR2 FYNNEI. The CDR3 is 10 residues long. Trimming shortened V by 4 bases and J by 6 bases, and 3 bases separated the two germline ends. CDR3 residues: CASSVKTQYF. Here the CDR3 DNA reads TGTGCCAGCAGTGTGAAGACCCAGTACTTC.

Many counts were recorded for this clonotype. This sequence joins TRBV20-1 and TRBJ1-3; TRBD1 agrees at 8 bases. Germline lookup yields CDR1 DFQATT and CDR2 SNEGSKA (reference sequence). Unmatched junction bases numbered 5, after V lost 4 bases and J lost 0 bases. CDR3 length: 15 residues. The CDR3 reads CSATPQGASGNTIYF. In DNA, the CDR3 is TGCAGTGCTACACCCCAGGGGGCCTCTGGAAACACCATATATTTT.

The rearrangement uses TRBV20-1 and TRBJ1-4; D uncertain. Germline V gives CDR1 DFQATT, CDR2 SNEGSKA (reference sequence). The germline V and J ends were trimmed by 0 bases and 8 bases, with 19 bases remaining between them. There are 16 residues in the CDR3. The CDR3 is CSARDSLGIVSEKLFF. The CDR3 nucleotides read TGCAGTGCTAGAGATTCTCTGGGTATAGTCTCGGAAAAACTGTTTTTT.

Of note for this clonotype: A much larger clone lies one base from this, so it may be a read error. This chain uses TRBV30 with TRBJ2-7; D is undetermined. Per germline, CDR1 GTSNPN and CDR2 SVGIG (reference sequence). Between the trimmed V and J ends, which lost 5 bases and 6 bases, there was a span of 14 bases. CDR3 length: 12 residues. CDR3 in amino acids: CAWADYCGEQYF. DNA of the CDR3: TGTGCCTGGGCGGATTACTGTGGCGAGCAGTACTTC.

The J gene is TRBJ2-2, the V gene TRBV4-2, with D hard to call. The CDR3 has 15 amino acids. V was trimmed by 0 bases and J by 1 base, leaving 6 bases between them. Germline V gives CDR1 LGHNA, CDR2 YNFKEQ. CDR3 DNA sequence: TGTGCCAGCAGCCAAGATAATCAGAACACCGGGGAGCTGTTTTTT. It is translated as CASSQDNQNTGELFF.

This clonotype was seen many times. This rearrangement joins TRBV20-1 to TRBJ1-1; a weak D match, TRBD1 (6 bases). Trimming shortened V by 3 bases and J by 6 bases, and 23 bases separated the two germline ends. Germline assignment: CDR1 DFQATT and CDR2 SNEGSKA (reference sequence). This CDR3 comprises 16 residues. The CDR3 nucleotides read TGCAGTGCTAGCCGGCCTCGAACTAGGGGGGCATCTGAAGCTTTCTTT. This sequence encodes CSASRPRTRGASEAFF.